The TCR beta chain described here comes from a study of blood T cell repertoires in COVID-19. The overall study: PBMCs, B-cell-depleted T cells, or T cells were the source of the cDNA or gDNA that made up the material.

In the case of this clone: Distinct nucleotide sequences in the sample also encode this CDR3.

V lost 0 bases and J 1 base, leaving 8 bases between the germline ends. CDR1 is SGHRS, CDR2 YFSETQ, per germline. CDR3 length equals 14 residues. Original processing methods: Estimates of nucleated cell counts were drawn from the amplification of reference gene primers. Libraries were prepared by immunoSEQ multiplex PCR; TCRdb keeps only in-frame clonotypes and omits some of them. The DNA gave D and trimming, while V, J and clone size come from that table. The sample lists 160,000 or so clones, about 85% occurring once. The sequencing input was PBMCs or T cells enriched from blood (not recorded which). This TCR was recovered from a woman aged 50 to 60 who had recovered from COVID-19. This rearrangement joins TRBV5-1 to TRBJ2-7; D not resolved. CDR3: CASSLAGSSYEQYF. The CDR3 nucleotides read TGCGCCAGCAGCTTGGCTGGTAGTTCCTACGAGCAGTACTTC. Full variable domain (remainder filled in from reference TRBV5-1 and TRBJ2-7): KAGVTQTPRYLIKTRGQQVTLSCSPISGHRSVSWYQQTPGQGLQFLFEYFSETQRNKGNFPGRFSGRQFSNSRSEMNVSTLELGDSALYLCASSLAGSSYEQYFGPGTRLTVT.